In its sample, the clone carrying this T cell receptor (beta chain) was seen many times. The time point is: blood at routine non-recurrence follow-up after resection. Whole RNA obtained from tumor, nontumor lung or frozen PBMC underwent sequencing without sorting. TCRdb fed the 5' RACE reads into MiXCR, producing one record per CDR3 protein. The sample carries 25,000 to 35,000 distinct CDR3 sequences, roughly 5.4% recorded once. V shed 1 base, J shed 4 bases, and the junction held 5 bases outside the gene matches. The germline V gene encodes CDR1 LGHNA and CDR2 YSLEER. This CDR3 comprises 15 residues. These data are taken from a study of spatial heterogeneity in lung cancer. On the study more broadly: The donor population consisted of approximately 70 patients with untreated, early-stage non-small cell lung cancer. Researchers sequenced follow-up PBMC samples if they had them, and these came a median of approximately 26 months after resection. On average, each unique TCR and UMI combination appeared more than ten times in raw reads.

The chain links TRBV4-3 to TRBJ2-5, with 8 bases that match TRBD2. The sequence derives from a female donor with early-stage non-small cell lung cancer. Specimen: PBMCs, collected at follow-up. The CDR3 is CASSQGLAGVETQYF. The CDR3, as DNA: TGCGCCAGCAGCCAAGGGCTAGCGGGTGTAGAGACCCAGTACTTC.